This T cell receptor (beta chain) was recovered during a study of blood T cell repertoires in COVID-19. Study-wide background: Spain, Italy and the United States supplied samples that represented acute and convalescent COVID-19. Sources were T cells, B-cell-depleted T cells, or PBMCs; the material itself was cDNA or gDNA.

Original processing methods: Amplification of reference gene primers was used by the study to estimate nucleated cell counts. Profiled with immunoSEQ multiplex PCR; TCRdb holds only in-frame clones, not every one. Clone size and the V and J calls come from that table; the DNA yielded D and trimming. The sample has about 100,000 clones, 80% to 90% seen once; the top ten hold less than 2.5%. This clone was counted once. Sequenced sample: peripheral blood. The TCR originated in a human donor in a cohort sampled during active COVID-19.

CDR3 sequence (DNA): TGTGCCAGTAGCCAGGCAGGGGGCTACACCTTC. As protein: CASSQAGGYTF. The chain uses TRBV19 and TRBJ1-2; tentative D call: TRBD1 (5 bases). Germline loops: CDR1 LNHDA, CDR2 SQIVND (reference sequence). CDR3 length equals 11 residues. Trimming shortened V by 6 bases and J by 8 bases, and 10 bases separated the two germline ends.